This T cell receptor beta chain was found in a study of T cells after yellow fever vaccination. Each CDR3 protein gets one entry after TCRdb re-called the 5' RACE reads with MiXCR. The sample consists of some 320,000 distinct CDR3 sequences, roughly 8.7% of them appearing once. CDR1 and CDR2 (germline): SGHDT, YYEEEE. Trimming took 5 bases from V and 2 from J, leaving 14 bases between them. The CDR3 has 14 amino acids. The sequencing used PBMCs, collected on the day of the first yellow fever vaccination. The source is a man aged 18 to 30 who received the YFV17D yellow fever vaccine. The chain carries TRBV5-6 and TRBJ2-7; possibly TRBD1 for D (5 bases). This CDR3 reads CASRPTGIPYEQYF. CDR3 nucleotide sequence: TGTGCCAGCAGGCCCACAGGTATCCCCTACGAGCAGTACTTC. Full variable domain (rest looked up from reference TRBV5-6 and TRBJ2-7): DAGVTQSPTHLIKTRGQQVTLRCSPKSGHDTVSWYQQALGQGPQFIFQYYEEEERQRGNFPDRFSGHQFPNYSSELNVNALLLGDSALYLCASRPTGIPYEQYFGPGTRLTVT.